These T cell receptor beta chains were read from a single sample in a study of blood T cells in healthy people across ages. MiXCR, applied by TCRdb to the 5' RACE reads, yields one record per CDR3 protein. The table records about 650,000 distinct CDR3 sequences, 52% of them present only once. Specimen: blood. The receptors originated from a woman over 75 in good health. CDR3s include the opening cysteine and the closing phenylalanine or tryptophan. The D gene is left open where the match is weak. Not all rows give a size; the values are once, few, many and, for expanded clones, a class.

v_call	d_call	clone_size	j_call	cdr3_nt	cdr3_aa
TRBV10-3	TRBD1	many	TRBJ2-1	TGTGCCTTTGGGACAGGGAGTAGCGATGAGCAGTTCTTC	CAFGTGSSDEQFF
TRBV3-1	NA	NA	TRBJ2-5	TGTGCCAGCAGCCAAGATTCAGGCCAAGAGACCCAGTACTTC	CASSQDSGQETQYF
TRBV7-9	TRBD2	many	TRBJ2-1	TGTGCCAGCGCAAAACGGCGACTAGCTGTCCTCAATGAGCAGTTCTTC	CASAKRRLAVLNEQFF
TRBV12-3/TRBV12-4	TRBD1	many	TRBJ2-1	TGTGCCAGCAGTCCCGGGACAGGGGTCAATGAGCAGTTCTTC	CASSPGTGVNEQFF
TRBV5-1	NA	NA	TRBJ2-7	TGCGCCAGCACCCTAGAGGTCGGGACACCCTCCTACGAGCAGTACTTC	CASTLEVGTPSYEQYF
TRBV20-1	TRBD1	many	TRBJ2-1	TGCAGTGCTAGTTCCCGGACAGGGCCGCAGTTCTTC	CSASSRTGPQFF
TRBV5-6	NA	many	TRBJ1-2	TGTGCCAGCAGCCGGGCCCGGGGATCCAACTATGGCTACACCTTC	CASSRARGSNYGYTF
TRBV28	NA	NA	TRBJ2-3	TGTGCCAGCAGTTTATGGGGTCCATCAGATACGCAGTATTTT	CASSLWGPSDTQYF
TRBV20-1	TRBD2	NA	TRBJ2-1	TGCAGTGCTACCTTCGGGACTAGCGGGACTGCCTTTCGGGGCTCCTACAATGAGCAGTTCTTC	CSATFGTSGTAFRGSYNEQFF
TRBV7-2	NA	many	TRBJ2-3	TGTGCCAGCAGCTTAGCGAGACGAGATACGCAGTATTTT	CASSLARRDTQYF
TRBV28	TRBD2	many	TRBJ2-1	TGTGCCAGCAGTCTATTCCTAGCGGGAGTTGAGAATGAGCAGTTCTTC	CASSLFLAGVENEQFF
TRBV12-3/TRBV12-4	TRBD1	NA	TRBJ2-7	TGTGCCAGCAGTTCGGGACAGGGAGTCTGCGAGCAGTACTTC	CASSSGQGVCEQYF
TRBV29-1	NA	NA	TRBJ2-7	TGCAGCGTTGGGACGGTCCAGGAGCAGTACTTC	CSVGTVQEQYF
TRBV29-1	TRBD2	many	TRBJ2-7	TGCAGCGCTGGGACTAATTACGAGCAGTACTTC	CSAGTNYEQYF
TRBV6-2/TRBV6-3	TRBD2	few	TRBJ2-1	TGTGCCAGCAGTTACTGGCCTAGCGGGGCTTTTTCAAATGAGCAGTTCTTC	CASSYWPSGAFSNEQFF
TRBV5-1	TRBD1	many	TRBJ1-5	TGCGCCAGCAGCTTGGAAGGGGGCGGCAATCAGCCCCAGCATTTT	CASSLEGGGNQPQHF
TRBV18	TRBD1	NA	TRBJ2-5	TGTGCCAGCTCACCAGGATCGGGACAGGGCTCTAGAGAGACCCAGTACTTC	CASSPGSGQGSRETQYF
TRBV7-9	TRBD1	NA	TRBJ2-7	TGTGCCAGCAGGACCGGGACAGGAGTTTGCGAGCAGTACTTC	CASRTGTGVCEQYF
TRBV28	NA	NA	TRBJ2-7	TGTGCCAGCGGGGCGGCCTACGAGCAGTACTTC	CASGAAYEQYF
TRBV5-1	NA	many	TRBJ2-7	TGCGCCAGCAGCCTGGAGAGGGCAATCTACGAGCAGTACTTC	CASSLERAIYEQYF
TRBV2	TRBD1	NA	TRBJ2-7	TGTGCCACCTCACAGGGACAGGCCTACGAGCAGTACTTC	CATSQGQAYEQYF
TRBV24-1	NA	NA	TRBJ1-5	TGTGCCACCAGTTCCCAGGGACCGAATCAGCCCCAGCATTTT	CATSSQGPNQPQHF
TRBV3-1	NA	NA	TRBJ2-1	TGTGCCAGCAGCCCGGTGCCAGGGTATGAGCAGTTCTTC	CASSPVPGYEQFF
TRBV7-2	TRBD1	NA	TRBJ2-1	TGTGCCAGCAGCCTCGACAGGGCTATTACCTATCAGTTCTTC	CASSLDRAITYQFF
TRBV2	NA	many	TRBJ1-2	TGTGCCAGCAGTGTGGCGTCTAACTATGGCTACACCTTC	CASSVASNYGYTF
TRBV24-1	NA	NA	TRBJ2-1	TGTGCCACCAGTGACCCGACCACCAACTCCTACAATGAGCAGTTCTTC	CATSDPTTNSYNEQFF
TRBV29-1	TRBD1	NA	TRBJ2-5	TGCAGCGTGGGACAGAGGCAAAAAGAGACCCAGTACTTC	CSVGQRQKETQYF
TRBV10-3	NA	NA	TRBJ2-7	TGTGCCATCAGTGAGTCGGCGGTTACCTACGAGCAGTACTTC	CAISESAVTYEQYF
TRBV5-1	NA	NA	TRBJ2-3	TGCGCCAGCAGCACCTCGGGGGGCATCACAGATACGCAGTATTTT	CASSTSGGITDTQYF
TRBV9	TRBD2	many	TRBJ2-1	TGTGCCAGCAGCGGCGGACTAGCGGGGGGACAAAATGAGCAGTTCTTC	CASSGGLAGGQNEQFF
TRBV4-1	TRBD1	NA	TRBJ2-4	TGCGCCAGCAGCCAAGATAAGGTCGGACAGGGGCCCGCCGAAAACATTCAGTACTTC	CASSQDKVGQGPAENIQYF
TRBV20-1	NA	many	TRBJ1-1	TGCAGTGCTCCCGTCGGGGGTAGGAGGACTGAAGCTTTCTTT	CSAPVGGRRTEAFF
TRBV6-5	TRBD2	NA	TRBJ2-7	TGTGCCAGCAGTTACCAAGCACTAGCGGGAGTTTACGAGCAGTACTTC	CASSYQALAGVYEQYF
TRBV7-2	NA	many	TRBJ2-1	TGTGCCAGCAGCTTTTGGACCCCGGGGGGCCGGTACAATGAGCAGTTCTTC	CASSFWTPGGRYNEQFF
TRBV7-2	NA	NA	TRBJ1-1	TGTGCCAGCAGCTTGCGGACCTATAGCACTGAAGCTTTCTTT	CASSLRTYSTEAFF
TRBV7-3	TRBD2	NA	TRBJ2-1	TGTGCCAGCGCCCGCGTAGCGGGGGTCACCAATGAGCAGTTCTTC	CASARVAGVTNEQFF
TRBV29-1	NA	few	TRBJ2-1	TGCAGCGTTGAAGGACGAGGGCCGTACAATGAGCAGTTCTTC	CSVEGRGPYNEQFF
TRBV5-1	TRBD2	NA	TRBJ2-5	TGCGCCAGCAGCTTGACTGGGCGGGAGGGTGGCAATGAGCAGTACTTC	CASSLTGREGGNEQYF